Listed below are T cell receptor beta chains from one sample, sequenced in a study of spatial heterogeneity in lung cancer. TCRdb used MiXCR to reprocess the 5' RACE reads, holding one entry per CDR3 protein. In the table there are tens of thousands of distinct CDR3 sequences, less than 5.5% of which are singletons. Sequencing used PBMCs, obtained at surgery. The receptors were sampled from a female donor with early-stage non-small cell lung cancer. The CDR3 runs from the conserved cysteine through the conserved F or W. Each record gives: CDR3 length, clone size, V gene, J gene, D gene, CDR3 DNA, CDR3 protein. A D gene is named only where the DNA matches it firmly. Size is omitted from some rows. Given values are once, few, many or a class for expanded clones.

CDR3 length: 13; clone size: few; V gene: TRBV7-3; J gene: TRBJ2-7; D gene: .; CDR3 DNA: TGTGCCAGCAGCTTAATCCCCTCATACGAGCAGTACTTC; CDR3 protein: CASSLIPSYEQYF
CDR3 length: 16; clone size: many; V gene: TRBV9; J gene: TRBJ2-2; D gene: TRBD2; CDR3 DNA: TGTGCCAGCAGCGGGGATGAGCGGGAGTACACCGGGGAGCTGTTTTTT; CDR3 protein: CASSGDEREYTGELFF
CDR3 length: 15; clone size: many; V gene: TRBV5-1; J gene: TRBJ2-4; D gene: .; CDR3 DNA: TGCGCCAGCAGCTTGAGGCCGTTAGCCAAAAACATTCAGTACTTC; CDR3 protein: CASSLRPLAKNIQYF
CDR3 length: 15; clone size: many; V gene: TRBV28; J gene: TRBJ2-5; D gene: TRBD1; CDR3 DNA: TGTGCCAGCAGTGGACAACGGGACAGCCAAGAGACCCAGTACTTC; CDR3 protein: CASSGQRDSQETQYF
CDR3 length: 17; clone size: many; V gene: TRBV6-5; J gene: TRBJ2-1; D gene: TRBD1; CDR3 DNA: TGTGCCAGCAGTTACACAGGGGGGCGCGACCCCTACAATGAGCAGTTCTTC; CDR3 protein: CASSYTGGRDPYNEQFF
CDR3 length: 16; clone size: .; V gene: TRBV10-3; J gene: TRBJ2-3; D gene: TRBD2; CDR3 DNA: TGTGCCATCAGTCGACTAGCGGGAGGGCCTACAGATACGCAGTATTTT; CDR3 protein: CAISRLAGGPTDTQYF
CDR3 length: 15; clone size: many; V gene: TRBV5-1; J gene: TRBJ2-7; D gene: .; CDR3 DNA: TGCGCCAGCAGCCTGGACCCGGGACGGACCTACGAGCAGTACTTC; CDR3 protein: CASSLDPGRTYEQYF
CDR3 length: 14; clone size: .; V gene: TRBV5-5; J gene: TRBJ1-1; D gene: .; CDR3 DNA: TGTGCCAGCAGCTTGGACAGGGAAAGTACTGAAGCTTTCTTT; CDR3 protein: CASSLDRESTEAFF
CDR3 length: 13; clone size: many; V gene: TRBV4-3; J gene: TRBJ2-3; D gene: .; CDR3 DNA: TGCGCCAGCAGCCAAGGGGGCGGTGGTACGCAGTATTTT; CDR3 protein: CASSQGGGGTQYF
CDR3 length: 15; clone size: few; V gene: TRBV5-1; J gene: TRBJ1-4; D gene: TRBD1; CDR3 DNA: TGCGCCAGCAGCTTGGGGGGACAGACTAATGAAAAACTGTTTTTT; CDR3 protein: CASSLGGQTNEKLFF
CDR3 length: 14; clone size: many; V gene: TRBV6-1; J gene: TRBJ1-5; D gene: TRBD1; CDR3 DNA: TGTGCCAGTATGCGACAGGGAGGCAATCAGCCCCAGCATTTT; CDR3 protein: CASMRQGGNQPQHF
CDR3 length: 13; clone size: .; V gene: TRBV2; J gene: TRBJ1-5; D gene: TRBD1; CDR3 DNA: TGTGCCAGCACCTGGACAGGGAATCAGCCCCAGCATTTT; CDR3 protein: CASTWTGNQPQHF
CDR3 length: 15; clone size: many; V gene: TRBV9; J gene: TRBJ1-5; D gene: TRBD1; CDR3 DNA: TGTGCCAGCAGCGTGGCAGGGGGGATAAATCAGCCCCAGCATTTT; CDR3 protein: CASSVAGGINQPQHF
CDR3 length: 15; clone size: many; V gene: TRBV4-3; J gene: TRBJ2-7; D gene: .; CDR3 DNA: TGCGCCAGCAGCCAAGCGGCGGGAAGTCTCTACGAGCAGTACTTC; CDR3 protein: CASSQAAGSLYEQYF
CDR3 length: 12; clone size: few; V gene: TRBV20-1; J gene: TRBJ1-1; D gene: .; CDR3 DNA: TGCAGTGCTAGACAGGGATGGACTGAAGCTTTCTTT; CDR3 protein: CSARQGWTEAFF
CDR3 length: 14; clone size: many; V gene: TRBV2; J gene: TRBJ1-2; D gene: TRBD1; CDR3 DNA: TGTGCCAGCAGCCAGGACAGGGATTGGTATGGCTACACCTTC; CDR3 protein: CASSQDRDWYGYTF
CDR3 length: 17; clone size: many; V gene: TRBV28; J gene: TRBJ1-1; D gene: .; CDR3 DNA: TGTGCCAGCAGTTCCCCCTATCTTGCTCGTCGGAACACTGAAGCTTTCTTT; CDR3 protein: CASSSPYLARRNTEAFF
CDR3 length: 14; clone size: few; V gene: TRBV2; J gene: TRBJ1-2; D gene: .; CDR3 DNA: TGTGCCAGCAGTGAGTTGGCAGTCTACTATGGCTACACCTTC; CDR3 protein: CASSELAVYYGYTF
CDR3 length: 14; clone size: .; V gene: TRBV3-1; J gene: TRBJ1-1; D gene: .; CDR3 DNA: TGTGCCAGCAGCCAGGGGGGGCAGTACACTGAAGCTTTCTTT; CDR3 protein: CASSQGGQYTEAFF
CDR3 length: 13; clone size: many; V gene: TRBV6-1; J gene: TRBJ2-5; D gene: .; CDR3 DNA: TGTGCCAGCATCGTGAGGGGTGGGGAGACCCAGTACTTC; CDR3 protein: CASIVRGGETQYF
CDR3 length: 14; clone size: many; V gene: TRBV7-2; J gene: TRBJ2-7; D gene: .; CDR3 DNA: TGTGCCAGCAGCTCAACCCCGGGTCCCTACGAGCAGTACTTC; CDR3 protein: CASSSTPGPYEQYF
CDR3 length: 13; clone size: few; V gene: TRBV14; J gene: TRBJ1-2; D gene: .; CDR3 DNA: TGTGCCAGCAGCCAAGCCGGGAACTATGGCTACACCTTC; CDR3 protein: CASSQAGNYGYTF
CDR3 length: 15; clone size: many; V gene: TRBV5-1; J gene: TRBJ2-3; D gene: TRBD2; CDR3 DNA: TGCGCCAGCAGCTCTCTAGCGGATGGCACAGATACGCAGTATTTT; CDR3 protein: CASSSLADGTDTQYF
CDR3 length: 14; clone size: few; V gene: TRBV20-1; J gene: TRBJ2-4; D gene: .; CDR3 DNA: TGCAGTGCTAGAGAAGGGGATGCCAAAAACATTCAGTACTTC; CDR3 protein: CSAREGDAKNIQYF
CDR3 length: 13; clone size: .; V gene: TRBV20-1; J gene: TRBJ2-3; D gene: TRBD1; CDR3 DNA: TGCAGTGCTAGTGAACAGGGGGCAGATACGCAGTATTTT; CDR3 protein: CSASEQGADTQYF
CDR3 length: 13; clone size: .; V gene: TRBV5-1; J gene: TRBJ1-5; D gene: .; CDR3 DNA: TGCGCCAGCAGCTTGGAGGAGGGTCAGCCCCAGCATTTT; CDR3 protein: CASSLEEGQPQHF
CDR3 length: 14; clone size: many; V gene: TRBV5-1; J gene: TRBJ1-1; D gene: .; CDR3 DNA: TGCGCCAGCAGCTTGGGCTCAGGGGACACTGAAGCTTTCTTT; CDR3 protein: CASSLGSGDTEAFF
CDR3 length: 16; clone size: many; V gene: TRBV28; J gene: TRBJ2-4; D gene: .; CDR3 DNA: TGTGCCAGCAGTTTAGAGGAATGGAAGGCCAAAAACATTCAGTACTTC; CDR3 protein: CASSLEEWKAKNIQYF
CDR3 length: 15; clone size: many; V gene: TRBV12-3/TRBV12-4; J gene: TRBJ2-5; D gene: .; CDR3 DNA: TGTGCCAGCAGTCCGACGACGGTATACCAAGAGACCCAGTACTTC; CDR3 protein: CASSPTTVYQETQYF
CDR3 length: 12; clone size: many; V gene: TRBV20-1; J gene: TRBJ1-1; D gene: .; CDR3 DNA: TGCAGTGCTACCTCCATGAACACTGAAGCTTTCTTT; CDR3 protein: CSATSMNTEAFF
CDR3 length: 15; clone size: many; V gene: TRBV5-4; J gene: TRBJ2-1; D gene: TRBD2; CDR3 DNA: TGTGCCAGCAGCTCCGGGACTAGCGGGACCAATGAGCAGTTCTTC; CDR3 protein: CASSSGTSGTNEQFF
CDR3 length: 15; clone size: many; V gene: TRBV28; J gene: TRBJ1-2; D gene: .; CDR3 DNA: TGTGCCAGCAGCCCAGGGAAGGGGGAGGACTATGGCTACACCTTC; CDR3 protein: CASSPGKGEDYGYTF
CDR3 length: 17; clone size: many; V gene: TRBV11-3; J gene: TRBJ2-2; D gene: .; CDR3 DNA: TGTGCCAGCAGCTCGCCCTCCTTGGCAGGGAGGAACGGGGAGCTGTTTTTT; CDR3 protein: CASSSPSLAGRNGELFF
CDR3 length: 14; clone size: many; V gene: TRBV12-3/TRBV12-4; J gene: TRBJ2-5; D gene: .; CDR3 DNA: TGTGCCAGCAGCCGAACAGGGACCCAAGAGACCCAGTACTTC; CDR3 protein: CASSRTGTQETQYF
CDR3 length: 15; clone size: .; V gene: TRBV6-1; J gene: TRBJ2-7; D gene: TRBD2; CDR3 DNA: TGTGCCAGCAGTGTCCAGACGGGGGGACCCTACGAGCAGTACTTC; CDR3 protein: CASSVQTGGPYEQYF
CDR3 length: 16; clone size: many; V gene: TRBV3-1; J gene: TRBJ2-1; D gene: .; CDR3 DNA: TGTGCCAGCAGCCAACAAGGGCAGGGAGGCTACAATGAGCAGTTCTTC; CDR3 protein: CASSQQGQGGYNEQFF
CDR3 length: 12; clone size: .; V gene: TRBV30; J gene: TRBJ2-5; D gene: .; CDR3 DNA: TGTGCCTGGAGTGTAACCCAAGAGACCCAGTACTTC; CDR3 protein: CAWSVTQETQYF
CDR3 length: 15; clone size: few; V gene: TRBV18; J gene: TRBJ2-7; D gene: .; CDR3 DNA: TGTGCCAGCTCACCGAGCGGTGGGGTACCCTACGAGCAGTACTTC; CDR3 protein: CASSPSGGVPYEQYF
CDR3 length: 15; clone size: many; V gene: TRBV28; J gene: TRBJ1-1; D gene: TRBD1; CDR3 DNA: TGTGCCAGCAGTTCCCCGGGACAGATGAACACTGAAGCTTTCTTT; CDR3 protein: CASSSPGQMNTEAFF
CDR3 length: 15; clone size: few; V gene: TRBV7-2; J gene: TRBJ1-2; D gene: .; CDR3 DNA: TGTGCCAGCATGCGGCCAGGCCAATCCATTTATGGCTACACCTTC; CDR3 protein: CASMRPGQSIYGYTF
CDR3 length: 12; clone size: many; V gene: TRBV28; J gene: TRBJ2-3; D gene: .; CDR3 DNA: TGTGCCAGCAGCCCGGGAGCAGATACGCAGTATTTT; CDR3 protein: CASSPGADTQYF
CDR3 length: 15; clone size: medium-sized; V gene: TRBV3-1; J gene: TRBJ2-2; D gene: .; CDR3 DNA: TGTGCCAGCAGGGTTGGGCGGGATCCCACCGGGGAGCTGTTTTTT; CDR3 protein: CASRVGRDPTGELFF
CDR3 length: 16; clone size: many; V gene: TRBV14; J gene: TRBJ2-3; D gene: .; CDR3 DNA: TGTGCCAGCAGCCAGGCGCGGGGAGTAGGCACAGATACGCAGTATTTT; CDR3 protein: CASSQARGVGTDTQYF
CDR3 length: 16; clone size: many; V gene: TRBV28; J gene: TRBJ2-5; D gene: .; CDR3 DNA: TGTGCCAGCAGTTTTTCGGGCCTCGAGGACCAAGAGACCCAGTACTTC; CDR3 protein: CASSFSGLEDQETQYF
CDR3 length: 16; clone size: few; V gene: TRBV7-9; J gene: TRBJ1-4; D gene: .; CDR3 DNA: TGTGCCAGCAGCTTGAGCAGGGGTGCAACTAATGAAAAACTGTTTTTT; CDR3 protein: CASSLSRGATNEKLFF